The 20 T cell receptor beta chains below were found in one sample sequenced in a study of blood T cell repertoires in COVID-19. Produced via immunoSEQ multiplex PCR; TCRdb's table is partial and in-frame only. The top ten clones hold under 3% of a sample with 170,000 or so clones, roughly 83% of them seen once. Sequenced: peripheral blood. Receptors originate from a woman in her sixties or seventies with acute or convalescent COVID-19.

V is TRBV29-1 and J is TRBJ2-3; D is possibly TRBD1 (7 bases). Per the germline V gene, CDR1 is SQVTM and CDR2 is ANQGSEA. CDR3 length equals 14 residues. Trimming shortened V by 7 bases and J by 2 bases, and 16 bases separated the two germline ends. CDR3 in DNA: TGCAGCGCGCGGGGACAGCCCAACACAGATACGCAGTATTTT. Translated, it gives CSARGQPNTDTQYF.

In this sample, this clone turned up a few times. The V call is TRBV10-3, the J call TRBJ2-7; D may be TRBD2 (6 bases). CDR1 and CDR2 from the germline V gene are ENHRY and SYGVKD. The CDR3 is 14 amino acids. V was cut by 4 bases and J by 0 bases, with 10 bases left in between. CDR3 sequence reads: CAISGRESSYEQYF. CDR3 nucleotide sequence: TGTGCCATCAGTGGGAGGGAGAGCTCCTACGAGCAGTACTTC.

The chain carries TRBV7-2 and TRBJ1-2; 7 nucleotides align to TRBD1. Looked up from germline, CDR1 is SGHTA and CDR2 is FQGNSA. The ends lost 5 bases at V and 2 bases at J; junction bases unmatched: 5. The CDR3 covers 14 residues. As DNA, the CDR3 is TGTGCCAGCAGCCGGGACAGAACAAACTATGGCTACACCTTC. The encoded protein is CASSRDRTNYGYTF.

The chain joins TRBV24-1 to TRBJ2-3; 9 bases fit TRBD1. The trim removed 4 bases at V and 5 bases at J, leaving 6 bases unmatched. Germline V gene lookup returns CDR1 KGHDR and CDR2 SFDVKD. CDR3 length: 15 residues. For the CDR3, the DNA is TGTGCCACCAGTGACCGGGACAGGGCTGGAGATACGCAGTATTTT. This sequence encodes CATSDRDRAGDTQYF.

This clone was observed once. CDR3 amino acids: CASSLRVPHDNYGYTF. The CDR3 coding sequence is TGTGCCAGCAGTCTCAGGGTCCCCCACGATAACTATGGCTACACCTTC. The chain combines TRBV27 with TRBJ1-2, with TRBD1 as a possible D gene (5 bases). The length of the CDR3 is 16 residues. Germline CDR1 is MNHEY and CDR2 is SMNVEV (reference sequence). The V and J ends lost 5 bases and 1 base respectively, with 17 bases between them.

This clone was counted a single time. V and J are TRBV30 and TRBJ1-1; 8 bases are a match to TRBD1. Unmatched junction bases numbered 9, after V lost 2 bases and J lost 1 base. Germline assignment: CDR1 GTSNPN and CDR2 SVGIG (reference sequence). The CDR3 is 16 amino acids. CDR3 DNA sequence: TGTGCCTGGAGTCGCTTGTTAGGACAGGGGAACACTGAAGCTTTCTTT. Translated: CAWSRLLGQGNTEAFF. Looking up the rest from reference TRBV30 and TRBJ1-1 gives the full variable domain: SQTIHQWPATLVQPVGSPLSLECTVEGTSNPNLYWYRQAAGRGLQLLFYSVGIGQISSEVPQNLSASRPQDRQFILSSKKLLLSDSGFYLCAWSRLLGQGNTEAFFGQGTRLTVV.

The chain is built from TRBV9 and TRBJ2-7, with 10 positions matching TRBD1. Unmatched junction bases numbered 6, after V lost 3 bases and J lost 3 bases. Germline assignment: CDR1 SGDLS and CDR2 YYNGEE. The CDR3 is made up of 15 amino acids. CDR3: CASSASGTGVYEQYF. The CDR3 nucleotides read TGTGCCAGCAGCGCGAGTGGGACAGGGGTCTACGAGCAGTACTTC. The full variable domain, completed using reference TRBV9 and TRBJ2-7, is DSGVTQTPKHLITATGQRVTLRCSPRSGDLSVYWYQQSLDQGLQFLIQYYNGEERAKGNILERFSAQQFPDLHSELNLSSLELGDSALYFCASSASGTGVYEQYFGPGTRLTVT.

This chain uses TRBV24-1 with TRBJ1-1; perhaps TRBD1 as D (6 bases). The CDR3 is 13 amino acids. Trimming stripped 7 bases from V and 4 bases from J, with 12 bases between. Germline-derived CDR1 and CDR2 are KGHDR and SFDVKD. CDR3 in amino acids: CATSAQGSTEAFF. The CDR3 coding sequence is TGTGCCACCAGCGCACAGGGTTCCACTGAAGCTTTCTTT.

The chain has TRBV7-2 and TRBJ2-6; D possibly corresponds to TRBD1 (5 bases). The CDR3 runs to 16 residues. CDR1 SGHTA and CDR2 FQGNSA come from the germline V gene. V lost 1 base, J lost 1 base, and 8 bases lay in between. The CDR3 loop is CASSLEGLSGANVLTF. The DNA of the CDR3 is TGTGCCAGCAGCTTAGAGGGGTTATCTGGGGCCAACGTCCTGACTTTC.

The J gene is TRBJ1-4, the V gene TRBV5-1; unclear D gene. This CDR3 is 14 amino acids long. The V end lost 4 bases, the J end lost 8 bases, and 15 bases lay between the germline ends. Germline V gene data show CDR1 as SGHRS and CDR2 as YFSETQ. This CDR3 is CASSKTGLSEKLFF. In nucleotides, the CDR3 is TGCGCCAGCAGCAAGACTGGACTCAGCGAAAAACTGTTTTTT.

This rearrangement joins TRBV5-1 to TRBJ2-2; D is unresolved. CDR1 is SGHRS, CDR2 YFSETQ, per germline. This CDR3 has 11 residues. The V gene lost 3 bases and the J gene lost 7 bases, with 4 bases spanning the gap. CDR3 DNA sequence: TGCGCCAGCAGCTCTAACGGGGAGCTGTTTTTT. Residues: CASSSNGELFF.

This sequence joins TRBV6-2 or TRBV6-3 and TRBJ2-5; D ambiguous. V lost 0 bases, J lost 2 bases, and 10 bases lay in between. The V gene's germline CDR1 is MNHEY and CDR2 SVGEGT. The CDR3 totals 15 residues. The CDR3 DNA follows: TGTGCCAGCAGTTACTCCCTGACACCTCAAGAGACCCAGTACTTC. This translates into CASSYSLTPQETQYF.

V gene TRBV6-2 or TRBV6-3 combines with J gene TRBJ2-3; 12 nucleotides line up with TRBD2. The germline CDR1 and CDR2 sequences are MNHEY and SVGEGT. Losses at the gene ends were 4 bases for V and 3 bases for J; bases not matched to a gene: 8. This CDR3 has 17 amino acids. In DNA, the CDR3 is TGTGCCAGCAGTTTGGGACTAGCGGGTTATCGGACAGATACGCAGTATTTT. Amino acids: CASSLGLAGYRTDTQYF.

This clone has just a few counts. The CDR3 coding sequence is TGTGCCAGCAGTGGACAGGGGAACTACGAGCAGTACTTC. Translation gives CASSGQGNYEQYF. The chain recombines TRBV27 with TRBJ2-7, with 9 bases aligning to TRBD1. The germline V gene encodes CDR1 MNHEY and CDR2 SMNVEV (reference sequence). This CDR3 has 13 amino acids. The V and J ends lost 5 bases and 3 bases, in that order; junction bases with no gene match: 2.

This sequence joins TRBV7-2 and TRBJ1-3, with D unclear. Trimming pared 5 bases from V and 2 bases from J, leaving 10 bases between. Germline CDR1 and CDR2: SGHTA and FQGNSA. The CDR3 contains 14 residues. CDR3 residues: CASSHSSAGNTIYF. The CDR3 nucleotides read TGTGCCAGCAGCCACAGCTCCGCTGGAAACACCATATATTTT.

The chain is built from TRBV5-1 and TRBJ1-6; 8 nucleotides align to TRBD1. The germline V gene has CDR1 SGHRS and CDR2 YFSETQ. The CDR3 has 16 amino acids. V shed 1 base and J 5 bases; nucleotides not matched to a gene: 5. The CDR3 sequence: CASSLPWTGNNSPLHF. The CDR3 coding sequence is TGCGCCAGCAGCTTGCCTTGGACAGGGAATAATTCACCCCTCCACTTT.

Details on this clone: Other DNA sequences of this sample code for an identical CDR3. The gene calls are TRBV9 and TRBJ1-2, with TRBD1 matching 8 bases. The germline gives CDR1 SGDLS, CDR2 YYNGEE. CDR3 size: 12 residues. With 2 bases clipped from V and 8 bases from J, the junction kept 2 bases outside the gene matches. The CDR3 DNA sequence: TGTGCCAGCAGCGTGGACAGGGAAGGCTACACCTTC. Translated: CASSVDREGYTF.

The chain recombines TRBV11-3 with TRBJ2-5; 9 bases are a match to TRBD2. CDR3 length equals 13 residues. Germline V gene data show CDR1 as SGHNT and CDR2 as YENEEA. After removal of 11 bases from V and 1 base from J, the junction contained 5 bases not matched to a gene. This chain's CDR3 is CAGASGTQETQYF. CDR3 nucleotides: TGTGCCGGGGCTAGCGGGACCCAAGAGACCCAGTACTTC.

CDR3 nucleotides: TGTGCCATCAGTGGGAAAGGGAGCTACAATGAGCAGTTCTTC. It codes for CAISGKGSYNEQFF. The J gene is TRBJ2-1, the V gene TRBV10-3; D perhaps matches TRBD2 (5 bases). Germline CDR1 reads ENHRY; CDR2 reads SYGVKD. The germline V and J ends were trimmed by 4 bases and 3 bases, with 10 bases remaining between them. The CDR3 loop spans 14 amino acids.

V is TRBV19 and J is TRBJ2-3; D is undetermined. Deletions cut 8 bases from V and 1 base from J, with 7 bases between. This CDR3 has 12 amino acids. Germline CDR1 reads LNHDA; CDR2 reads SQIVND (reference sequence). The CDR3 bases are TGTGCCAGTTCCCAGGGCACAGATACGCAGTATTTT. Residues: CASSQGTDTQYF.